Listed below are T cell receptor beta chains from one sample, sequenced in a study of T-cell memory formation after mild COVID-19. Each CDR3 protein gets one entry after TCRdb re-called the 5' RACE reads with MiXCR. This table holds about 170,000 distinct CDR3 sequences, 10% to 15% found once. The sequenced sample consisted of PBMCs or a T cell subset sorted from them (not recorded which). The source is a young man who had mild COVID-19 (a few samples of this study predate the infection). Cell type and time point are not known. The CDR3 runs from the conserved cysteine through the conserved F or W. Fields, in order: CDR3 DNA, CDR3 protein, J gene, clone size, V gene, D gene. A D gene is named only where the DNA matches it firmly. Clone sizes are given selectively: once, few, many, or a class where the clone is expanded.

cdr3_nt: TGCAGTGCTAGAGAAACACCCGGGGCCGCGTCGTGGCAGTACTTC; cdr3_aa: CSARETPGAASWQYF; j_call: TRBJ2-7; clone_size: NA; v_call: TRBV20-1; d_call: NA
cdr3_nt: TGTGCCAGCAGCGTGAGCACAGATACGCAGTATTTT; cdr3_aa: CASSVSTDTQYF; j_call: TRBJ2-3; clone_size: few; v_call: TRBV3-1; d_call: NA
cdr3_nt: TGTGCCAGCAGTGTGTACAATGAGCAGTTCTTC; cdr3_aa: CASSVYNEQFF; j_call: TRBJ2-1; clone_size: few; v_call: TRBV2; d_call: NA
cdr3_nt: TGCAGCGTTGAAGACACGGCAGGGGGGGTCTATGGCTACACCTTC; cdr3_aa: CSVEDTAGGVYGYTF; j_call: TRBJ1-2; clone_size: NA; v_call: TRBV29-1; d_call: TRBD1
cdr3_nt: TGTGCCAGCAGCGTAGGAGGGTGGAGCACAGATACGCAGTATTTT; cdr3_aa: CASSVGGWSTDTQYF; j_call: TRBJ2-3; clone_size: once; v_call: TRBV9; d_call: NA
cdr3_nt: TGTGCCAGCAGCTCACAGGGGAGGGAGCTGTTTTTT; cdr3_aa: CASSSQGRELFF; j_call: TRBJ2-2; clone_size: many; v_call: TRBV12-3/TRBV12-4; d_call: TRBD1
cdr3_nt: TGTGCCAGCAGCTCCCAGGGGGCAACGAACACTGAAGCTTTCTTT; cdr3_aa: CASSSQGATNTEAFF; j_call: TRBJ1-1; clone_size: NA; v_call: TRBV7-9; d_call: TRBD1
cdr3_nt: TGTGCCAGCAGTTACAGCCCGTACGATACGCAGTATTTT; cdr3_aa: CASSYSPYDTQYF; j_call: TRBJ2-3; clone_size: few; v_call: TRBV6-2/TRBV6-3; d_call: NA
cdr3_nt: TGTGCCAGCAGTCAGCACCGGGGGGCCATAGAGACCCAGTACTTC; cdr3_aa: CASSQHRGAIETQYF; j_call: TRBJ2-5; clone_size: few; v_call: TRBV3-1; d_call: NA
cdr3_nt: TGCGCCAGCAGGGCGGAAGGCTATGGCTACACCTTC; cdr3_aa: CASRAEGYGYTF; j_call: TRBJ1-2; clone_size: NA; v_call: TRBV5-1; d_call: NA
cdr3_nt: TGCAGCTGGCTGCGTAGGGATACGCAGTATTTT; cdr3_aa: CSWLRRDTQYF; j_call: TRBJ2-3; clone_size: once; v_call: TRBV29-1; d_call: NA
cdr3_nt: TGTGCCAGCAGTCTTGGGCCGACACCCCTCCACTTT; cdr3_aa: CASSLGPTPLHF; j_call: TRBJ1-6; clone_size: many; v_call: TRBV7-2; d_call: NA
cdr3_nt: TGTGCCAGCAGTGCGGGTACAGATACGCAGTATTTT; cdr3_aa: CASSAGTDTQYF; j_call: TRBJ2-3; clone_size: NA; v_call: TRBV6-6; d_call: NA
cdr3_nt: TGTGCCAGCAGTTCCCTGGGGGTACGAACTGAAGCTTTCTTT; cdr3_aa: CASSSLGVRTEAFF; j_call: TRBJ1-1; clone_size: few; v_call: TRBV5-6; d_call: NA
cdr3_nt: TGTGCCACCAGTAGTTATACAGATACGCAGTATTTT; cdr3_aa: CATSSYTDTQYF; j_call: TRBJ2-3; clone_size: few; v_call: TRBV24-1; d_call: NA
cdr3_nt: TGCGCCAGCAGTGAGCGACAGTTTGAAGGCTCCTACGAGCAGTACTTC; cdr3_aa: CASSERQFEGSYEQYF; j_call: TRBJ2-7; clone_size: NA; v_call: TRBV10-2; d_call: NA
cdr3_nt: TGCAGTGCTGTGACTTCGGGACAGATGATTCAGCCCCAGCATTTT; cdr3_aa: CSAVTSGQMIQPQHF; j_call: TRBJ1-5; clone_size: NA; v_call: TRBV20-1; d_call: TRBD1
cdr3_nt: TGTGCCAGCAGCTTTTTTCTCCTTGGGGGGAAAGAGACCCAGTACTTC; cdr3_aa: CASSFFLLGGKETQYF; j_call: TRBJ2-5; clone_size: many; v_call: TRBV5-5; d_call: NA
cdr3_nt: TGTGCCACCAGCGGGACAGGGGTTCCCGGGGAGCTGTTTTTT; cdr3_aa: CATSGTGVPGELFF; j_call: TRBJ2-2; clone_size: many; v_call: TRBV24-1; d_call: TRBD1
cdr3_nt: TGTGCCAGCAGCAACAGGGGGCGGAACACCGGGGAGCTGTTTTTT; cdr3_aa: CASSNRGRNTGELFF; j_call: TRBJ2-2; clone_size: NA; v_call: TRBV6-5; d_call: TRBD1
cdr3_nt: TGCGCCAGCAGCCAACAGACAGGGAGGAACACTGAAGCTTTCTTT; cdr3_aa: CASSQQTGRNTEAFF; j_call: TRBJ1-1; clone_size: NA; v_call: TRBV4-3; d_call: TRBD1
cdr3_nt: TGTGCCAGCAGCCAAGGCGGGGGGGAGCCCGGGGAGCTGTTTTTT; cdr3_aa: CASSQGGGEPGELFF; j_call: TRBJ2-2; clone_size: NA; v_call: TRBV7-2; d_call: TRBD2
cdr3_nt: TGTGCCAGCAGTTACTCCGAGGGTTCACCCCTCCACTTT; cdr3_aa: CASSYSEGSPLHF; j_call: TRBJ1-6; clone_size: NA; v_call: TRBV6-2/TRBV6-3; d_call: NA
cdr3_nt: TGTGCCAGCAGAACCAATCCGGGGAAAAGCGGAGGGTATGAGCAGTTCTTC; cdr3_aa: CASRTNPGKSGGYEQFF; j_call: TRBJ2-1; clone_size: NA; v_call: TRBV6-2/TRBV6-3; d_call: NA
cdr3_nt: TGTGCCAGCAGCCTGAATCCGACTAGCGGGGGGTACAATGAGCAGTTCTTC; cdr3_aa: CASSLNPTSGGYNEQFF; j_call: TRBJ2-1; clone_size: many; v_call: TRBV7-2; d_call: TRBD2
cdr3_nt: TGTGCCAGCAGCTACCAGGGTGTAGCGGGGGGAGAGACCCAGTACTTC; cdr3_aa: CASSYQGVAGGETQYF; j_call: TRBJ2-5; clone_size: NA; v_call: TRBV7-2; d_call: TRBD2